Listed below are T cell receptor beta chains from one sample, sequenced in a study of cytomegalovirus exposure and HLA in healthy donors. Measured with immunoSEQ multiplex PCR; TCRdb has only the in-frame clones, and not every one. The sample yields roughly 170,000 clones, roughly four fifths seen once. The sample consisted of PBMCs. The origin of the receptors is a female donor in good health and CMV-seronegative. Each CDR3 is given with its conserved first and last residue. Each record gives: J gene, V gene, D gene, clone size, CDR3 protein, CDR3 DNA. A D gene is named only where the DNA matches it firmly. Some rows have no size entry. The others give once, few or many, or a class for an expanded clone.

TRBJ2-4 TRBV5-3 - once CARSTTPKNIQYF TGTGCCAGAAGCACGACTCCAAAAAACATTCAGTACTTC
TRBJ1-6 TRBV11-3 TRBD1 - CASSLGQANSPLHF TGTGCCAGCAGCTTGGGACAGGCGAATTCACCCCTCCACTTT
TRBJ2-3 TRBV2 TRBD1 - CATTGGRGTDTQYF TGTGCCACAACAGGGGGCCGAGGCACAGATACGCAGTATTTT
TRBJ1-2 TRBV2 TRBD1 - CASSDGRRGTLDYGYTF TGTGCCAGCAGTGATGGTCGCAGGGGGACGTTAGACTATGGCTACACCTTC
TRBJ2-5 TRBV7-9 TRBD1 - CASSLTGGAETQYF TGTGCCAGCAGCTTAACAGGGGGCGCAGAGACCCAGTACTTC
TRBJ2-3 TRBV7-2 TRBD2 - CASSRDYQSTDTQYF TGTGCCAGCAGCCGGGACTACCAGAGCACAGATACGCAGTATTTT
TRBJ1-1 TRBV7-9 - - CASSLSIKNTEAFF TGTGCCAGCAGCTTATCTATTAAGAACACTGAAGCTTTCTTT
TRBJ2-7 TRBV15 - - CATSSPVSTYEQYF TGTGCCACCAGCAGTCCTGTCAGTACCTACGAGCAGTACTTC
TRBJ2-3 TRBV4-2 TRBD2 - CASSQGLAGGPSTDTQYF TGTGCCAGCAGCCAAGGACTAGCGGGGGGGCCCAGCACAGATACGCAGTATTTT
TRBJ2-4 TRBV5-1 TRBD2 once CASSSGTSGRTGRTKNIQYF TGCGCCAGCAGCAGCGGGACTAGCGGGAGAACCGGACGGACCAAAAACATTCAGTACTTC
TRBJ2-1 TRBV9 - once CASSGNNEQFF TGTGCCAGCAGCGGTAACAATGAGCAGTTCTTC
TRBJ2-4 TRBV6-5 - - CASSSGSGNIQYF TGTGCCAGCAGTTCCGGATCGGGAAACATTCAGTACTTC
TRBJ1-1 TRBV7-3 TRBD1 few CASSLGGTGGTEAFF TGTGCCAGCAGCTTAGGAGGGACAGGGGGAACTGAAGCTTTCTTT
TRBJ2-7 TRBV27 - once CASSSLGGMGTYEQYF TGTGCCAGCAGTTCCCTCGGGGGAATGGGAACCTACGAGCAGTACTTC
TRBJ1-4 TRBV5-1 - - CASSFQASQEKLFF TGCGCCAGCAGCTTCCAGGCTTCGCAGGAAAAACTGTTTTTT
TRBJ2-1 TRBV7-2 - - CASSSHSRGGFGEQFF TGTGCCAGCAGCTCCCACTCGAGGGGGGGATTCGGTGAGCAGTTCTTC
TRBJ1-6 TRBV9 - - CASSAPDRNSPLHF TGTGCCAGCAGCGCCCCCGACAGGAATTCACCCCTCCACTTT
TRBJ1-4 TRBV9 TRBD1 - CASSVQGAESEKLFF TGTGCCAGCAGTGTACAGGGGGCAGAATCCGAAAAACTGTTTTTT
TRBJ2-7 TRBV6-4 TRBD2 - CASRESRAGTSGRSSYEQYF TGTGCCAGCAGAGAGAGTAGGGCGGGGACTAGCGGGAGGAGCTCCTACGAGCAGTACTTC
TRBJ2-3 TRBV6-4 TRBD1 - CASSEDRGATDTQYF TGTGCCAGCAGTGAGGACAGGGGGGCCACAGATACGCAGTATTTT
TRBJ2-2 TRBV6-5 TRBD1 - CASSRQGDTGELFF TGTGCCAGCAGTCGACAGGGGGACACCGGGGAGCTGTTTTTT
TRBJ1-2 TRBV10-3 - few CAISESMAENYGYTF TGTGCCATCAGTGAGTCGATGGCGGAAAACTATGGCTACACCTTC